The rows below give T cell receptor beta chains drawn from one sample of a study of tumor-infiltrating lymphocytes in primary liver carcinoma. TCRdb re-called the multiplex PCR reads with MiXCR, one entry per CDR3 protein. This sample carries 40,000 or so distinct CDR3 sequences, roughly 80% of them seen once, and the ten largest clones take 35% to 45%. Sequencing was carried out using tumor-adjacent normal liver tissue. All receptors derive from a woman aged 30 to 39 with primary liver carcinoma and hepatitis B virus infection. The CDR3 runs from the conserved cysteine through the conserved F or W. Fields, in order: J gene, clone size, V gene, CDR3 length, D gene, CDR3 DNA, CDR3 protein. A D gene is named only where the DNA matches it firmly. Clone size is stated in some rows and not others, as once, few, many or a class when expanded.

J gene: TRBJ2-2; clone size: medium-sized; V gene: TRBV6-6; CDR3 length: 12; D gene: .; CDR3 DNA: TGTGCCAGCAGTTATACCACCGGGGAGCTGTTTTTT; CDR3 protein: CASSYTTGELFF
J gene: TRBJ2-2; clone size: .; V gene: TRBV18; CDR3 length: 18; D gene: TRBD2; CDR3 DNA: TGTGCCAACTCACCACGGTCATCTAGCGGGGTGAACACCGGGGAGCCGTTTTTT; CDR3 protein: CANSPRSSSGVNTGEPFF
J gene: TRBJ2-3; clone size: many; V gene: TRBV6-5; CDR3 length: 15; D gene: .; CDR3 DNA: TGTGCCAGCAGTTACTCTTACGGCGGCACAGATACGCAGTATTTT; CDR3 protein: CASSYSYGGTDTQYF
J gene: TRBJ2-7; clone size: .; V gene: TRBV28; CDR3 length: 19; D gene: .; CDR3 DNA: TGTGCCAGTAGGGGGTTGGTGATAGGGCTTACGGCGCGTTCCTACGAGCAGTACTTC; CDR3 protein: CASRGLVIGLTARSYEQYF
J gene: TRBJ2-2; clone size: .; V gene: TRBV14; CDR3 length: 17; D gene: TRBD2; CDR3 DNA: TGTGCCAGCAACCCCCACCTAGCGGGGCCTAACACCGGGGAGCTGTTTTTT; CDR3 protein: CASNPHLAGPNTGELFF
J gene: TRBJ2-7; clone size: .; V gene: TRBV29-1; CDR3 length: 13; D gene: .; CDR3 DNA: TGCAACGTTGACGATCCGCGGACCTACGAGCAGTACTTC; CDR3 protein: CNVDDPRTYEQYF
J gene: TRBJ2-1; clone size: .; V gene: TRBV28; CDR3 length: 17; D gene: TRBD1; CDR3 DNA: TGTGCCAGCAGTCCAGTACAGGGGGTAGGGAGAGTCAATGAGCAGTTCTTC; CDR3 protein: CASSPVQGVGRVNEQFF
J gene: TRBJ2-2; clone size: .; V gene: TRBV11-2; CDR3 length: 14; D gene: .; CDR3 DNA: TGTGCTAGCAGCTACTCGACGGGGACCGGGGAGCTGTTTTTT; CDR3 protein: CASSYSTGTGELFF
J gene: TRBJ2-2; clone size: .; V gene: TRBV11-2; CDR3 length: 16; D gene: .; CDR3 DNA: TGTGCCAGGAACCCCGATCCCCAATTGAACACCGTGGAGCTGTTTTTT; CDR3 protein: CARNPDPQLNTVELFF
J gene: TRBJ2-1; clone size: many; V gene: TRBV29-1; CDR3 length: 15; D gene: TRBD2; CDR3 DNA: TGCAGCGTTGGGCTGACTAGCGGGGACTACAATGAGCAGTTCTTC; CDR3 protein: CSVGLTSGDYNEQFF
J gene: TRBJ2-1; clone size: .; V gene: TRBV10-2; CDR3 length: 16; D gene: TRBD2; CDR3 DNA: TGCGCCAGCAGCGAGCCGGGACTAGCGGTGTACGATGAGCAATTCTTC; CDR3 protein: CASSEPGLAVYDEQFF
J gene: TRBJ2-1; clone size: .; V gene: TRBV28; CDR3 length: 16; D gene: .; CDR3 DNA: TGTACCAACAGTTTCGAGGGGTGGCAGGGGTGGAATGAGCAGTTCTTC; CDR3 protein: CTNSFEGWQGWNEQFF
J gene: TRBJ2-2; clone size: .; V gene: TRBV6-5; CDR3 length: 19; D gene: .; CDR3 DNA: TGTGCCAGCAGTTTACCCCGTGGGGCTAGCAGTATCCGGGCCGGGGAGCTGTTTTTT; CDR3 protein: CASSLPRGASSIRAGELFF
J gene: TRBJ2-1; clone size: .; V gene: TRBV4-2; CDR3 length: 17; D gene: .; CDR3 DNA: TGTGCCAGCAGCCACCATATTGCGGGAAGGTCCAAAGGTGAGCAGTTCTTC; CDR3 protein: CASSHHIAGRSKGEQFF
J gene: TRBJ2-7; clone size: many; V gene: TRBV6-1; CDR3 length: 14; D gene: .; CDR3 DNA: TGTGCCAGCAGTGACCCGGCGGCAGACCTCGAGCAGTACTTC; CDR3 protein: CASSDPAADLEQYF
J gene: TRBJ2-5; clone size: .; V gene: TRBV29-1; CDR3 length: 12; D gene: .; CDR3 DNA: TGCAGCTCCAGGGCCTCCCACGAGACCCAGTACTTC; CDR3 protein: CSSRASHETQYF
J gene: TRBJ2-1; clone size: once; V gene: TRBV29-1; CDR3 length: 13; D gene: .; CDR3 DNA: TGCAGCGTTGGAACCAGCAACCACAATGAGCAGTTCTTC; CDR3 protein: CSVGTSNHNEQFF
J gene: TRBJ2-3; clone size: many; V gene: TRBV12-3/TRBV12-4; CDR3 length: 17; D gene: TRBD2; CDR3 DNA: TGTGCCAGCAGTCCCCGTTCGACTAGCCCTAGCACAGATACGCAGTATTTT; CDR3 protein: CASSPRSTSPSTDTQYF
J gene: TRBJ2-2; clone size: .; V gene: TRBV12-3/TRBV12-4; CDR3 length: 15; D gene: .; CDR3 DNA: TGTGCCAGCCAGGGGTGGGATGCGAACACCGGGGAGCTGTTTTTT; CDR3 protein: CASQGWDANTGELFF
J gene: TRBJ1-4; clone size: .; V gene: TRBV4-3; CDR3 length: 17; D gene: .; CDR3 DNA: TGCGCCATCAGCCAAGAGTGGTCCAGGAGCCATGGTGAAAAACTGTTTTTT; CDR3 protein: CAISQEWSRSHGEKLFF
J gene: TRBJ2-1; clone size: .; V gene: TRBV10-3; CDR3 length: 15; D gene: TRBD2; CDR3 DNA: TGTGGCATCAGTGAGGGCGGGAGGGCCTTGAGTGAGCAGTTCTTC; CDR3 protein: CGISEGGRALSEQFF
J gene: TRBJ2-7; clone size: .; V gene: TRBV29-1; CDR3 length: 13; D gene: TRBD2; CDR3 DNA: TGCAGCGTTAGACTAGAGGGAGGGCGCGATCAGTACTTC; CDR3 protein: CSVRLEGGRDQYF
J gene: TRBJ1-2; clone size: .; V gene: TRBV11-2; CDR3 length: 13; D gene: TRBD1; CDR3 DNA: TGTGCCGGTACTCAGGGGGGGGGCGGAGGCTACACTTTC; CDR3 protein: CAGTQGGGGGYTF
J gene: TRBJ2-7; clone size: few; V gene: TRBV11-1; CDR3 length: 13; D gene: .; CDR3 DNA: TGTGCCAGCAGCTTAGATAGGTCCTACGAGCAGTACTTC; CDR3 protein: CASSLDRSYEQYF
J gene: TRBJ2-1; clone size: .; V gene: TRBV4-3; CDR3 length: 14; D gene: .; CDR3 DNA: TGCGCCAGCAGCCACATAGAATTGATCAATGAGCAGTTCTTC; CDR3 protein: CASSHIELINEQFF
J gene: TRBJ2-1; clone size: medium-sized; V gene: TRBV4-2; CDR3 length: 17; D gene: TRBD2; CDR3 DNA: TGTGCCAGCAGCCACGGCAAAGGGACTAGCGTAGACAATGAGCAGTTCTTC; CDR3 protein: CASSHGKGTSVDNEQFF